This T cell receptor beta chain was identified during a study of tumor and adjacent non-tumor tissue in lung cancer. Study outcomes and limitations: Top 100 clones took a larger repertoire share in normal lung. Tumor tissue had significantly higher TCR diversity than normal lung.

A note on this clonotype: Its antigen is still unknown.

The library came from three nested PCR rounds adapted from ARM-PCR protocols. TCRdb reprocessed the multiplex PCR reads with MiXCR, giving one entry per CDR3 protein. This table holds 60,000 to 95,000 distinct CDR3 sequences, around four fifths found once. Germline V gene sequence: CDR1 SEHNR, CDR2 FQNEAQ (reference sequence). Trimming removed 5 bases from V and 11 bases from J, with 28 bases in between. The CDR3 covers 18 residues. The template was RNA from unsorted bulk tissue. Between August and November 2014, newly diagnosed, chemotherapy-naive lung cancer patients underwent thoracic surgery in China.

The sample was lung tumor tissue. This receptor was taken from a woman in her forties or fifties with non-small cell lung cancer. The gene calls are TRBV7-9 and TRBJ2-6; D assignment may be TRBD1 or TRBD2 (5 bases each). CDR3 DNA sequence: TGTGCCAGCAGCGTCACCGGGACCGAAAACTCTGGGGTCGACGTCCTGACTTTC. Translated, it gives CASSVTGTENSGVDVLTF.